The present entry profiles one T cell receptor beta chain with its context. This record belongs to a study of blood T cell repertoires in COVID-19. Across the whole study: Specimens from acute and convalescent COVID-19 originated in the United States, Italy and Spain. Nucleic acid was either cDNA or gDNA, and it came from T cells, B-cell-depleted T cells, or PBMCs.

With 6 bases clipped from V and 5 bases from J, the junction kept 6 bases outside the gene matches. This CDR3 region has 15 residues. From germline, CDR1 is MNHEY and CDR2 SMNVEV (reference sequence). Authors' processing steps: Estimation of nucleated cell counts was performed using reference gene primer amplification. Sequenced by immunoSEQ multiplex PCR; TCRdb stores in-frame clones only, minus some. V and J calls and clone size are those listed in that table; D and trimming were worked out from the DNA. The top ten clones hold around 23% of a sample with tens of thousands of clones, approximately 80% of them seen once.

The TCR originated in a human donor in a cohort sampled during active COVID-19. Input material: peripheral blood. The V and J genes are TRBV27 and TRBJ2-7, with TRBD2 matching over 14 bases. CDR3 DNA sequence: TGTGCCAGCAGACGTACGGGACTAGCGGGAGACGAGCAGTACTTC. It codes for CASRRTGLAGDEQYF.